This T cell receptor beta chain was captured in a study of identical twins. TCRdb re-analysed the 5' RACE reads in MiXCR, keeping a single row per CDR3 protein. The sample consists of approximately 1.8 million distinct CDR3 sequences, under 35% of them appearing once. Per the germline V gene, CDR1 is DFQATT and CDR2 is SNEGSKA (reference sequence). Trimming removed 6 bases at V and 0 bases at J, with 15 bases between. This CDR3 is 15 amino acids long. The table lists this clonotype with a few counts. The antigen is unknown. Study-wide results and limits: The same donors were not followed; conclusions instead depended on cross-sectional statistical analysis. Carriage of fewer insertions was seen in abundant cord blood beta clonotypes, whereas memory repertoires showed none.

The sequence derives from a newborn girl in good health. Sequenced sample: cord blood. The chain is built from TRBV20-1 and TRBJ2-4; D might be TRBD1 or TRBD2, each matching 5 bases. CDR3 nucleotides: TGCAGTGCAAGAACCGGGGCTATAGCCAAAAACATTCAGTACTTC. Amino acid sequence: CSARTGAIAKNIQYF.